This T cell receptor beta chain was identified during a study of T cells in narcolepsy. The CDR3 runs 17 residues. Trimming removed 5 bases at V and 0 bases at J, with 17 bases between. Germline V gives CDR1 SGHVS, CDR2 FQNEAQ. Using immunoSEQ multiplex PCR, the repertoire was profiled, and TCRdb retains in-frame clones only, with some absent. The sample has over 40,000 clones, around 89% seen once; the top ten hold approximately 1.3%. This sequence was found in a human donor with narcolepsy. The specimen was CD45RA- memory CD4+ T cells from PBMCs. V gene TRBV7-8 combines with J gene TRBJ2-1, with D possibly being TRBD1 or TRBD2 (5 bases each). CDR3 bases: TGTGCCAGCAGCGAAACCCGGGGCCTAAGCTCCTACAATGAGCAGTTCTTC. This gives the protein CASSETRGLSSYNEQFF. Drawing the rest from reference TRBV7-8 and TRBJ2-1, the complete variable domain is GAGVSQSPRYKVAKRGQDVALRCDPISGHVSLFWYQQALGQGPEFLTYFQNEAQLDKSGLPSDRFFAERPEGSVSTLKIQRTQQEDSAVYLCASSETRGLSSYNEQFFGPGTRLTVL.